Listed below are T cell receptor beta chains from one sample, sequenced in a study of HIV-infected patients and healthy controls. In TCRdb, the 5' RACE reads were re-called with MiXCR into one record per CDR3 protein. The sample holds around 6,000 distinct CDR3 sequences, under 30% seen once. The sequenced sample was blood, obtained before antiretroviral therapy. Source of these receptors: an adult with HIV infection. The CDR3 runs from the conserved cysteine through the conserved F or W. Fields, in order: J gene, clone size, V gene, D gene, CDR3 protein, CDR3 DNA. A D gene is named only where the DNA matches it firmly. Clone size appears in some rows only: once, few, many, or a class for an expanded clone.

J gene: TRBJ2-1
clone size: few
V gene: TRBV10-1
D gene: NA
CDR3 protein: CASSMSGSYNEQFF
CDR3 DNA: TGCGCCAGCAGTATGTCGGGATCCTACAATGAGCAGTTCTTC

J gene: TRBJ2-5
clone size: many
V gene: TRBV25-1
D gene: NA
CDR3 protein: CASRRGAGETQYF
CDR3 DNA: TGTGCCAGCAGGAGGGGGGCCGGAGAGACCCAGTACTTC

J gene: TRBJ2-5
clone size: few
V gene: TRBV18
D gene: NA
CDR3 protein: CASSPPSGEQETQYF
CDR3 DNA: TGTGCCAGCTCACCACCGTCTGGGGAACAAGAGACCCAGTACTTC

J gene: TRBJ1-2
clone size: NA
V gene: TRBV11-2
D gene: NA
CDR3 protein: CASSKTSRGGYGYTF
CDR3 DNA: TGTGCCAGCAGCAAAACATCCAGGGGAGGGTATGGCTACACCTTC

J gene: TRBJ1-2
clone size: many
V gene: TRBV11-2
D gene: NA
CDR3 protein: CASSSGPNYGYTF
CDR3 DNA: TGTGCCAGCAGCTCAGGACCGAACTATGGCTACACCTTC

J gene: TRBJ2-2
clone size: NA
V gene: TRBV19
D gene: TRBD1
CDR3 protein: CASSAGQAESGSIANTGELFF
CDR3 DNA: TGTGCCAGTAGTGCAGGACAGGCCGAATCGGGATCTATCGCGAACACCGGGGAGCTGTTTTTT

J gene: TRBJ2-1
clone size: many
V gene: TRBV12-3/TRBV12-4
D gene: NA
CDR3 protein: CASSLWQGPPYNEQFF
CDR3 DNA: TGTGCCAGCAGTTTATGGCAGGGGCCTCCCTACAATGAGCAGTTCTTC

J gene: TRBJ1-5
clone size: NA
V gene: TRBV28
D gene: TRBD1
CDR3 protein: CASSPGQQNQPQHF
CDR3 DNA: TGTGCCAGCAGTCCGGGACAGCAGAATCAGCCCCAGCATTTT

J gene: TRBJ2-3
clone size: once
V gene: TRBV29-1
D gene: TRBD1
CDR3 protein: CSVEDPRGRQYF
CDR3 DNA: TGCAGCGTTGAAGATCCCAGGGGGCGGCAGTATTTT

J gene: TRBJ2-5
clone size: many
V gene: TRBV6-5
D gene: NA
CDR3 protein: CASSYPGASEYF
CDR3 DNA: TGTGCCAGCAGTTACCCGGGGGCTTCCGAGTACTTC

J gene: TRBJ1-4
clone size: medium-sized
V gene: TRBV9
D gene: TRBD1
CDR3 protein: CASSVVTGGNEKLFF
CDR3 DNA: TGTGCCAGCAGCGTAGTTACAGGGGGGAATGAAAAACTGTTTTTT

J gene: TRBJ2-7
clone size: NA
V gene: TRBV30
D gene: TRBD1
CDR3 protein: CAWSLALDRGSEQYF
CDR3 DNA: TGTGCCTGGAGTCTCGCCCTGGACAGGGGATCCGAGCAGTACTTC

J gene: TRBJ1-4
clone size: NA
V gene: TRBV5-6
D gene: TRBD1
CDR3 protein: CDSSFRQGGARRRNEKLFF
CDR3 DNA: TGTGACAGCAGCTTTCGACAGGGAGGCGCGCGGCGGCGTAATGAAAAACTGTTTTTT

J gene: TRBJ2-5
clone size: medium-sized
V gene: TRBV11-2
D gene: NA
CDR3 protein: CASSLRPGTRGETQYF
CDR3 DNA: TGTGCCAGCAGCCTAAGGCCTGGGACTCGGGGAGAGACCCAGTACTTC

J gene: TRBJ1-1
clone size: many
V gene: TRBV12-3/TRBV12-4
D gene: TRBD1
CDR3 protein: CASTRGLGNTEAFF
CDR3 DNA: TGTGCCAGCACTAGGGGGCTGGGGAACACTGAAGCTTTCTTT

J gene: TRBJ1-1
clone size: many
V gene: TRBV5-1
D gene: NA
CDR3 protein: CASSPRGVRGYGTEAFF
CDR3 DNA: TGCGCCAGCAGCCCCCGGGGAGTTCGGGGGTATGGCACTGAAGCTTTCTTT

J gene: TRBJ1-4
clone size: few
V gene: TRBV6-2/TRBV6-3
D gene: NA
CDR3 protein: CASRQTGMQEKLFF
CDR3 DNA: TGTGCCAGCCGGCAAACAGGGATGCAAGAAAAACTGTTTTTT

J gene: TRBJ1-1
clone size: medium-sized
V gene: TRBV12-3/TRBV12-4
D gene: NA
CDR3 protein: CASSLRSHTEAFF
CDR3 DNA: TGTGCCAGCAGTTTGCGGTCGCACACTGAAGCTTTCTTT

J gene: TRBJ1-2
clone size: many
V gene: TRBV3-1
D gene: NA
CDR3 protein: CASSQDQSGEKHYTF
CDR3 DNA: TGTGCCAGCAGCCAAGATCAGTCAGGGGAGAAGCACTACACCTTC

J gene: TRBJ1-4
clone size: many
V gene: TRBV28
D gene: NA
CDR3 protein: CASSLRGAGKLFF
CDR3 DNA: TGTGCCAGCAGTTTACGGGGGGCGGGAAAACTGTTTTTT

J gene: TRBJ2-7
clone size: medium-sized
V gene: TRBV10-1
D gene: NA
CDR3 protein: CASSESPLWTEPYEQYF
CDR3 DNA: TGCGCCAGCAGTGAGTCCCCCCTATGGACAGAGCCCTACGAGCAGTACTTC

J gene: TRBJ2-5
clone size: few
V gene: TRBV29-1
D gene: NA
CDR3 protein: CSLGGSAETQYF
CDR3 DNA: TGCAGTTTAGGGGGTAGCGCAGAGACCCAGTACTTC

J gene: TRBJ2-7
clone size: medium-sized
V gene: TRBV21-1
D gene: NA
CDR3 protein: CASSKRAGNYEQYF
CDR3 DNA: TGTGCCAGCAGCAAAAGGGCAGGGAACTACGAGCAGTACTTC

J gene: TRBJ2-7
clone size: medium-sized
V gene: TRBV12-5
D gene: NA
CDR3 protein: CASGLVWPDRLYEQYF
CDR3 DNA: TGTGCTAGTGGTTTGGTATGGCCGGACAGACTCTACGAGCAGTACTTC

J gene: TRBJ2-7
clone size: medium-sized
V gene: TRBV13
D gene: TRBD1
CDR3 protein: CASSLVSQGANYEQYF
CDR3 DNA: TGTGCCAGCAGCTTGGTTTCACAGGGGGCCAATTACGAGCAGTACTTC

J gene: TRBJ2-3
clone size: once
V gene: TRBV10-3
D gene: TRBD2
CDR3 protein: CAISETGLDRLVGTDTQYF
CDR3 DNA: TGTGCCATCAGTGAGACCGGACTAGATCGGCTCGTGGGCACAGATACGCAGTATTTT

J gene: TRBJ1-4
clone size: NA
V gene: TRBV28
D gene: NA
CDR3 protein: CASTLTGRVEKLFF
CDR3 DNA: TGTGCCAGCACCCTTACAGGCCGCGTTGAAAAACTGTTTTTT

J gene: TRBJ1-2
clone size: many
V gene: TRBV24-1
D gene: NA
CDR3 protein: CATGTDYGYTF
CDR3 DNA: TGTGCCACCGGGACGGATTATGGCTACACCTTC

J gene: TRBJ2-2
clone size: many
V gene: TRBV20-1
D gene: NA
CDR3 protein: CSAKRRRNTGELFF
CDR3 DNA: TGCAGTGCTAAACGACGGAGGAACACCGGGGAGCTGTTTTTT

J gene: TRBJ2-2
clone size: many
V gene: TRBV27
D gene: NA
CDR3 protein: CASRVAEVLNTGELFF
CDR3 DNA: TGTGCCAGCAGAGTAGCTGAGGTCCTAAACACCGGGGAGCTGTTTTTT

J gene: TRBJ1-5
clone size: NA
V gene: TRBV12-3/TRBV12-4
D gene: NA
CDR3 protein: CASSFYSKPQHF
CDR3 DNA: TGTGCAAGCAGTTTCTACAGCAAGCCCCAGCATTTT

J gene: TRBJ2-3
clone size: once
V gene: TRBV30
D gene: NA
CDR3 protein: CAWSSAGLSTDTQYF
CDR3 DNA: TGTGCCTGGAGTTCCGCAGGGCTCAGCACAGATACGCAGTATTTT

J gene: TRBJ2-7
clone size: few
V gene: TRBV5-1
D gene: NA
CDR3 protein: CASSPDGFYEQYF
CDR3 DNA: TGCGCCAGCAGCCCGGACGGATTCTACGAGCAGTACTTC

J gene: TRBJ1-5
clone size: many
V gene: TRBV12-3/TRBV12-4
D gene: NA
CDR3 protein: CASSDRGSNQPQHF
CDR3 DNA: TGTGCCAGCAGCGATAGGGGGAGCAATCAGCCCCAGCATTTT

J gene: TRBJ2-5
clone size: medium-sized
V gene: TRBV6-1
D gene: NA
CDR3 protein: CASSEAQVRTVITQYF
CDR3 DNA: TGTGCCAGCAGTGAAGCGCAGGTCAGGACTGTAATTACCCAGTACTTC

J gene: TRBJ1-5
clone size: many
V gene: TRBV6-1
D gene: NA
CDR3 protein: CASMGLRNQPQHF
CDR3 DNA: TGTGCCAGCATGGGCCTTCGCAATCAGCCCCAGCATTTT

J gene: TRBJ2-7
clone size: medium-sized
V gene: TRBV7-2
D gene: TRBD1
CDR3 protein: CASSYGTGDGYEQYF
CDR3 DNA: TGTGCCAGCAGCTACGGGACAGGGGATGGCTACGAGCAGTACTTC

J gene: TRBJ2-3
clone size: many
V gene: TRBV7-9
D gene: NA
CDR3 protein: CASSPRGASADTQYF
CDR3 DNA: TGTGCCAGCAGCCCCAGGGGAGCCTCCGCAGATACGCAGTATTTT

J gene: TRBJ1-5
clone size: NA
V gene: TRBV6-6
D gene: NA
CDR3 protein: CASRDHYSNQPKHF
CDR3 DNA: TGTGCAAGCAGGGACCACTATAGCAATCAGCCCAAGCATTTT

J gene: TRBJ2-2
clone size: few
V gene: TRBV20-1
D gene: TRBD2
CDR3 protein: CSAIPTSGGARTGELFF
CDR3 DNA: TGCAGTGCTATCCCGACTAGCGGGGGGGCAAGGACCGGGGAGCTGTTTTTT

J gene: TRBJ2-7
clone size: NA
V gene: TRBV4-3
D gene: NA
CDR3 protein: CASSQVAGEQYF
CDR3 DNA: TGCGCCAGCAGCCAAGTCGCGGGGGAGCAGTACTTC

J gene: TRBJ1-2
clone size: medium-sized
V gene: TRBV4-1
D gene: TRBD1
CDR3 protein: CASSHGQGEGYGYTF
CDR3 DNA: TGCGCCAGCAGCCACGGACAGGGGGAGGGCTATGGCTACACCTTC

J gene: TRBJ2-6
clone size: few
V gene: TRBV7-6
D gene: NA
CDR3 protein: CASSPILGGASSGANVLTF
CDR3 DNA: TGTGCCAGCAGCCCAATCCTAGGGGGGGCCTCCTCTGGGGCCAACGTCCTGACTTTC

J gene: TRBJ1-1
clone size: few
V gene: TRBV4-2
D gene: NA
CDR3 protein: CASSQVEGNGLTEAFF
CDR3 DNA: TGTGCCAGCAGCCAAGTGGAAGGGAATGGTCTCACTGAAGCTTTCTTT

J gene: TRBJ2-1
clone size: NA
V gene: TRBV7-2
D gene: TRBD2
CDR3 protein: CASSWEGFSYNEQFF
CDR3 DNA: TGTGCCAGCAGCTGGGAGGGATTCTCCTACAATGAGCAGTTCTTC

J gene: TRBJ1-1
clone size: NA
V gene: TRBV5-6
D gene: NA
CDR3 protein: CASSLDRVGAFF
CDR3 DNA: TGTGCCAGCAGCTTGGACAGGGTGGGAGCTTTCTTT

J gene: TRBJ2-5
clone size: NA
V gene: TRBV11-3
D gene: NA
CDR3 protein: CASSLGLNSAGGETQYF
CDR3 DNA: TGTGCCAGCAGCTTAGGACTAAATTCGGCAGGGGGGGAGACCCAGTACTTC

J gene: TRBJ1-2
clone size: many
V gene: TRBV4-1
D gene: NA
CDR3 protein: CASSPSLITNYGYTF
CDR3 DNA: TGCGCCAGCAGCCCGTCGTTGATCACTAACTATGGCTACACCTTC

J gene: TRBJ2-3
clone size: few
V gene: TRBV7-2
D gene: NA
CDR3 protein: CASSLSATDTQYF
CDR3 DNA: TGTGCCAGCAGCTTGAGCGCCACAGATACGCAGTATTTT

J gene: TRBJ2-5
clone size: NA
V gene: TRBV5-1
D gene: NA
CDR3 protein: CASSSGAGPYQETQYF
CDR3 DNA: TGCGCCAGCAGCTCCGGGGCAGGGCCCTACCAAGAGACCCAGTACTTC

J gene: TRBJ1-2
clone size: large
V gene: TRBV12-3/TRBV12-4
D gene: NA
CDR3 protein: CASSLDISDGYTF
CDR3 DNA: TGTGCCAGCAGTTTAGATATATCGGATGGCTACACCTTC

J gene: TRBJ2-6
clone size: many
V gene: TRBV6-5
D gene: NA
CDR3 protein: CASRRWVADSGANVLTF
CDR3 DNA: TGTGCCAGCAGGCGATGGGTGGCCGATTCTGGGGCCAACGTCCTGACTTTC

J gene: TRBJ2-4
clone size: medium-sized
V gene: TRBV5-1
D gene: NA
CDR3 protein: CASSLEGAKNIQYF
CDR3 DNA: TGCGCCAGCAGCTTGGAAGGGGCCAAAAACATTCAGTACTTC